This TCR beta chain is from a study of blood T cell repertoires in COVID-19. In the study overall: Acute and convalescent COVID-19 samples came from the United States, Italy and Spain. Sources were T cells, B-cell-depleted T cells, or PBMCs; the material itself was cDNA or gDNA.

The CDR3 has 12 amino acids. CDR1 SQVTM and CDR2 ANQGSEA come from the germline V gene. V dropped 2 bases and J dropped 8 bases, with 12 bases sitting between them. TCRdb's table, derived via immunoSEQ multiplex PCR, lists solely in-frame clones and lacks some. The table has 55,000 or so clones, 80% to 85% seen once. The chain is built from TRBV29-1 and TRBJ1-2, with D uncertain. Sequenced: peripheral blood. The TCR comes from a human donor in a cohort sampled during active or convalescent COVID-19. Here the CDR3 DNA reads TGCAGCGTTGAAAGCGGGAACGAGGGCTACACCTTC. Protein: CSVESGNEGYTF.